These 18 T cell receptor beta chains came from one sample sequenced in a study of shared clonotypes between healthy human individuals. Generated by immunoSEQ multiplex PCR, the TCRdb table keeps only in-frame clones and is missing some. The top ten clones hold 0.36% of a sample with 2 million to 3 million clones, roughly 93% of them seen once. Sequenced material: naive CD4+ T cells from PBMCs. This sample's subset: CD45RA+ positively selected. The receptors were sampled from a young man in good health. Some clones in this sample may be carry-over from other donors' samples.

The chain has TRBV27 and TRBJ2-7; D unresolved. V was cut by 4 bases and J by 0 bases, with 10 bases left in between. The CDR3 loop spans 14 amino acids. In germline, CDR1 is MNHEY, CDR2 SMNVEV (reference sequence). The CDR3 nucleotides read TGTGCCAGCAGTTCCTTGACCCGCTCCTACGAGCAGTACTTC. Its translation is CASSSLTRSYEQYF.

The V and J genes are TRBV2 and TRBJ2-3; a weak D match, TRBD2 (6 bases). Germline lookup yields CDR1 SNHLY and CDR2 FYNNEI. The CDR3 runs 18 residues. Deletions cut 6 bases from V and 1 base from J, with 23 bases between. As DNA, the CDR3 is TGTGCCAGCAGCGACGAATCCTTTGGGGACTTTGGCACAGATACGCAGTATTTT. Its translation: CASSDESFGDFGTDTQYF.

The chain employs TRBV4-3 and TRBJ2-3; D may be TRBD2 (5 bases). V was pared by 0 bases and J by 1 base, with 17 bases between. The germline V gene has CDR1 LGHNA and CDR2 YSLEER. The CDR3 is 18 residues long. CDR3 amino acids: CASSQDLPAVGGTDTQYF. CDR3 DNA sequence: TGCGCCAGCAGCCAAGATCTTCCAGCGGTCGGGGGCACAGATACGCAGTATTTT.

CDR3 sequence (DNA): TGTGCCTGGAGTGTGGGTGCTAACTATGGCTACACCTTC. The encoded protein is CAWSVGANYGYTF. The chain has TRBV30 and TRBJ1-2; D not resolved. V shed 0 bases and J shed 0 bases, with 5 bases lying between them. Germline V gene data show CDR1 as GTSNPN and CDR2 as SVGIG (reference sequence). The CDR3 runs to 13 residues.

On this clone itself: Distinct nucleotide sequences in the sample also encode this CDR3. The rearrangement links TRBV6-1 to TRBJ1-5; 7 bases match TRBD1. This CDR3 has 14 residues. Per germline, CDR1 MNHNS and CDR2 SASEGT. The V and J ends lost 3 bases and 4 bases, in that order; junction bases with no gene match: 3. The CDR3 spells CASSDNRGNQPQHF. For the CDR3, the DNA is TGTGCCAGCAGTGACAACAGGGGTAATCAGCCCCAGCATTTT.

This chain connects TRBV7-2 to TRBJ2-1; 7 bases line up with TRBD1. This CDR3 comprises 16 residues. V was pared by 3 bases and J by 8 bases, with 13 bases of the junction left unmatched. Per the germline V gene, CDR1 is SGHTA and CDR2 is FQGNSA. CDR3 DNA: TGTGCCAGCAGCTTGGCGCCGGGACAGCCTTTCGATGAGCAGTTCTTC. Translated, it gives CASSLAPGQPFDEQFF.

This chain joins TRBV5-6 and TRBJ2-7; D perhaps matches TRBD1 (6 bases). Trimming shortened V by 3 bases and J by 2 bases, and 12 bases separated the two germline ends. The CDR3 is 14 residues long. CDR1 and CDR2 (germline): SGHDT, YYEEEE. CDR3 DNA sequence: TGTGCCAGCAGCTACCAGGGGACCGCCTACGAGCAGTACTTC. Protein: CASSYQGTAYEQYF.

The chain uses TRBV5-1 and TRBJ2-2; D ambiguous. Trimming stripped 0 bases from V and 7 bases from J, with 10 bases between. The CDR3 is 14 residues long. Germline V lookup: CDR1 SGHRS, CDR2 YFSETQ. CDR3 nucleotides: TGCGCCAGCAGCTTGGACACTTCAAGCGGGGAGCTGTTTTTT. Translated, it gives CASSLDTSSGELFF. Supplemented by reference TRBV5-1 and TRBJ2-2, the full variable domain reads KAGVTQTPRYLIKTRGQQVTLSCSPISGHRSVSWYQQTPGQGLQFLFEYFSETQRNKGNFPGRFSGRQFSNSRSEMNVSTLELGDSALYLCASSLDTSSGELFFGEGSRLTVL.

Turning to this clone: Other DNA sequences of this sample code for an identical CDR3. The V call is TRBV28, the J call TRBJ1-1; D gene ambiguous. The CDR3 is 14 amino acids. The V end was cut by 1 base, the J end by 1 base, with 7 bases between. Per germline, CDR1 MDHEN and CDR2 SYDVKM. CDR3 sequence: CASSLLRGNTEAFF. CDR3 DNA sequence: TGTGCCAGCAGTTTATTGCGGGGGAACACTGAAGCTTTCTTT.

This clone has only one observation. The rearrangement joins TRBV11-3 to TRBJ1-3; D ambiguous. Per germline, CDR1 SGHNT and CDR2 YENEEA. V shed 1 base and J shed 0 bases, with 7 bases lying between them. The CDR3 has 15 amino acids. The CDR3 nucleotides read TGTGCCAGCAGCTTAGGGGCCGTCTCTGGAAACACCATATATTTT. This translates into CASSLGAVSGNTIYF.

This chain joins TRBV19 and TRBJ1-1; TRBD1 matches at 9 bases. CDR1 is LNHDA, CDR2 SQIVND, per germline (reference sequence). V shed 10 bases and J 6 bases; nucleotides not matched to a gene: 12. The CDR3 runs to 14 residues. This CDR3 is CATYRRDRVPEAFF. In DNA form, the CDR3 reads TGTGCCACCTATCGCCGGGACAGGGTACCTGAAGCTTTCTTT.

Worth noting for this clone: Other DNA sequences in this specimen translate into the identical CDR3. The chain links TRBV2 to TRBJ2-1; D is uncertain. The CDR3 runs to 13 residues. The ends were cut back, 2 bases at V and 3 bases at J, with 5 bases in the middle. The germline gives CDR1 SNHLY, CDR2 FYNNEI. DNA of the CDR3: TGTGCCAGCAGTGAAACGAGCTACAATGAGCAGTTCTTC. This sequence encodes CASSETSYNEQFF.

This chain uses TRBV27 with TRBJ1-1; 9 bases match TRBD1. The V gene end was trimmed by 2 bases and the J gene end by 1 base; junction bases not matched to a gene: 8. This CDR3 is 17 amino acids long. Germline V lookup: CDR1 MNHEY, CDR2 SMNVEV (reference sequence). The CDR3 DNA reads as TGTGCCAGCAGTTTAAGGGGGACAGGGAAGAGGAACACTGAAGCTTTCTTT. Its protein product is CASSLRGTGKRNTEAFF.

The rearrangement joins TRBV7-3 to TRBJ2-6; D perhaps matches TRBD1 (5 bases). CDR1 is SGHTA, CDR2 FQGTGA, per germline. CDR3 length: 19 amino acids. Trimming removed 1 base from V and 0 bases from J, with 16 bases in between. CDR3 nucleotides: TGTGCCAGCAGCTTAAATTCGTGGCCAGGGAACTCTGGGGCCAACGTCCTGACTTTC. Amino acid sequence: CASSLNSWPGNSGANVLTF. Drawing the rest from reference TRBV7-3 and TRBJ2-6, the complete variable domain is GAGVSQTPSNKVTEKGKYVELRCDPISGHTALYWYRQSLGQGPEFLIYFQGTGAADDSGLPNDRFFAVRPEGSVSTLKIQRTERGDSAVYLCASSLNSWPGNSGANVLTFGAGSRLTVL.

The genes are TRBV7-3 and TRBJ1-5, with a weak D call TRBD1 (6 bases). Deletions cut 3 bases from V and 1 base from J, with 13 bases between. CDR1 and CDR2 from the germline V gene are SGHTA and FQGTGA. CDR3 length: 16 amino acids. CDR3 DNA sequence: TGTGCCAGCAGCTTTCGCGCAGGGGACAGCAATCAGCCCCAGCATTTT. This codes for CASSFRAGDSNQPQHF.

This clone was seen more than once but under ten times. V and J are TRBV14 and TRBJ1-1; D is unresolved. V lost 1 base, J lost 4 bases, and 7 bases lay in between. Germline lookup yields CDR1 SGHDN and CDR2 FVKESK. The CDR3 totals 13 residues. CDR3 DNA: TGTGCCAGCAGCCAAGTGGGCGTCACTGAAGCTTTCTTT. It encodes CASSQVGVTEAFF.

The chain carries TRBV6-1 and TRBJ1-1; possible D gene TRBD1, 6 bases. V dropped 4 bases and J dropped 6 bases, with 15 bases sitting between them. The CDR3 extends over 14 amino acids. Germline CDR1 reads MNHNS; CDR2 reads SASEGT. DNA of the CDR3: TGTGCCAGCAGTGTATCAGGGGCTCGGCCTGAAGCTTTCTTT. Amino acids: CASSVSGARPEAFF.

V and J are TRBV9 and TRBJ2-2; D is unclear. V lost 4 bases, J lost 7 bases, and 11 bases lay in between. The germline CDR1 and CDR2 sequences are SGDLS and YYNGEE. The CDR3 spans 13 residues. The CDR3, as DNA: TGTGCCAGCAGCCCCCGGGTTGTCGGGGAGCTGTTTTTT. Translating it yields CASSPRVVGELFF.